Detailed here is one T cell receptor beta chain. As processed by the authors: Scientists estimated how many nucleated cells there were by amplifying reference gene primers. The method was immunoSEQ multiplex PCR; TCRdb's version includes in-frame clones alone and lacks a portion of them. Clone size and the V and J calls come from that table; the DNA yielded D and trimming. This table holds tens of thousands of clones, roughly 85% found once. Germline V gives CDR1 LNHDA, CDR2 SQIVND (reference sequence). The CDR3 spans 13 residues. Trimming removed 7 bases at V and 6 bases at J, with 16 bases between. The record originates from a study of blood T cell repertoires in COVID-19. Background on the study: Specimens from acute and convalescent COVID-19 originated in the United States, Italy and Spain. Sources were T cells, B-cell-depleted T cells, or PBMCs; the material itself was cDNA or gDNA.

This clonotype was obtained from a man aged 50 or older with acute or convalescent COVID-19. The chain is built from TRBV19 and TRBJ2-7; D ambiguous. The sample taken for sequencing was peripheral blood. This CDR3 reads CASTDNAIGEQYF. As DNA, the CDR3 is TGTGCCAGTACCGACAACGCTATCGGCGAGCAGTACTTC.